This T cell receptor beta chain was profiled in a study of cytomegalovirus exposure and HLA in healthy donors. Vbeta (60) and Jbeta (13) primers were used in the PCR. The method was immunoSEQ multiplex PCR; TCRdb's version includes in-frame clones alone and lacks a portion of them. The sample lists about 82,000 clones, around 76% occurring once. On this clone itself: The antigen remains undetermined.

This CDR3 comprises 14 residues. CDR1 is LNHDA, CDR2 SQIVND, per germline (reference sequence). V lost 5 bases to trimming and J lost 5 bases, with 15 bases between them. Whole-study findings and limits: Reported performance of the classifier showed diagnosis of cytomegalovirus status with high specificity and sensitivity.

The V call is TRBV19, the J call TRBJ1-2, with D tentatively TRBD1 (5 bases). The sequenced sample was PBMCs. This TCR was sampled from a woman aged 50 to 60 in good health and CMV-seropositive. Here the CDR3 reads CASSVRGGPYGYTF. The CDR3 coding sequence is TGTGCCAGTAGTGTAAGGGGAGGCCCGTATGGCTACACCTTC.